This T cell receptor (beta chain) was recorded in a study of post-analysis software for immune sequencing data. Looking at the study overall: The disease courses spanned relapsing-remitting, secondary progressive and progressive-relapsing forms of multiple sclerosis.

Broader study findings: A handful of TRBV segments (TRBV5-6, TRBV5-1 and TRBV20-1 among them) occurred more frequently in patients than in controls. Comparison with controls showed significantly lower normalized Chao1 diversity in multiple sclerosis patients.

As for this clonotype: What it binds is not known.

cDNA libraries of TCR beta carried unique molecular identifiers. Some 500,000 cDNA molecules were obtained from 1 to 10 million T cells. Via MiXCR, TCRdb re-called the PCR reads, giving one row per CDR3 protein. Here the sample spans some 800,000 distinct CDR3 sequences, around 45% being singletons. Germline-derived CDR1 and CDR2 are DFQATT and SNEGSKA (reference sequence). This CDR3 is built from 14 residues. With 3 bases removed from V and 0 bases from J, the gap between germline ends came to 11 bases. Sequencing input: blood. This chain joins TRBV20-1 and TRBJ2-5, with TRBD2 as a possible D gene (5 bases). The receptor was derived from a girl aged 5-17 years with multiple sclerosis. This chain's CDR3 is CSASPERYQETQYF. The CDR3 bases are TGCAGTGCTAGCCCAGAGCGGTACCAAGAGACCCAGTACTTC.